This TCR beta chain was recovered during a study of shared clonotypes between healthy human individuals. The table lists this clone with a count of one. Terminally differentiated effector memory CD45RA+ cells were excluded from the naive CD8 cells, which were CD45RO-negative and positively selected for CCR7. Sequencing was performed with immunoSEQ multiplex PCR; in TCRdb, only in-frame clones are kept and a portion is missing. The sample records approximately 2,000,000 clones, just under 95% being singletons. V was trimmed by 4 bases and J by 0 bases, leaving 12 bases between them. Germline CDR1 PRHDT, CDR2 FYEKMQ (reference sequence). This CDR3 region has 15 residues.

The TCR comes from a man between 18 and 35 years old in good health. Some clones in this sample may be carry-over from other donors' samples. This chain joins TRBV13 and TRBJ1-1, with a possible D match to TRBD1 (5 bases). Specimen: naive CD8+ T cells from PBMCs. This chain's CDR3 is CASSWGWTLNTEAFF. The CDR3 region has the DNA TGTGCCAGCAGCTGGGGGTGGACGCTGAACACTGAAGCTTTCTTT. Full variable domain (missing parts from reference TRBV13 and TRBJ1-1): AAGVIQSPRHLIKEKRETATLKCYPIPRHDTVYWYQQGPGQDPQFLISFYEKMQSDKGSIPDRFSAQQFSDYHSELNMSSLELGDSALYFCASSWGWTLNTEAFFGQGTRLTVV.